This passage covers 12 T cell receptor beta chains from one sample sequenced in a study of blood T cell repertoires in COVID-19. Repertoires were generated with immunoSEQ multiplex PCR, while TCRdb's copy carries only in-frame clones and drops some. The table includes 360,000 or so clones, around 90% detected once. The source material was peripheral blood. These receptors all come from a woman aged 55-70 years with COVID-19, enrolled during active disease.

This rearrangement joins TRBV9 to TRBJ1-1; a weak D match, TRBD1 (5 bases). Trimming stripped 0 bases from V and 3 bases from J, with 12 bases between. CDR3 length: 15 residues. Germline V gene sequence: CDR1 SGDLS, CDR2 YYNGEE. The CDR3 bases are TGTGCCAGCAGCGTAGGTTCAGGGAGGGACACTGAAGCTTTCTTT. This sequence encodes CASSVGSGRDTEAFF.

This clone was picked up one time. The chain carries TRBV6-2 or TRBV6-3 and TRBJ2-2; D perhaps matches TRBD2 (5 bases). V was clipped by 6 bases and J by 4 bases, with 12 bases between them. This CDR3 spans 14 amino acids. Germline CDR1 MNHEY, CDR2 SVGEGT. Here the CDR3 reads CASSARGVTGELFF. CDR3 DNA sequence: TGTGCCAGCAGCGCCCGGGGAGTCACCGGGGAGCTGTTTTTT.

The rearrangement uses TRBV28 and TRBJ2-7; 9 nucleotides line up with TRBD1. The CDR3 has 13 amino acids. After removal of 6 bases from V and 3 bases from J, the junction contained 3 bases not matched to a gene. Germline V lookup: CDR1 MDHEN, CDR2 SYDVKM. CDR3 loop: CASRAGQGYEQYF. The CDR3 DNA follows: TGTGCCAGCAGGGCGGGACAGGGCTACGAGCAGTACTTC.

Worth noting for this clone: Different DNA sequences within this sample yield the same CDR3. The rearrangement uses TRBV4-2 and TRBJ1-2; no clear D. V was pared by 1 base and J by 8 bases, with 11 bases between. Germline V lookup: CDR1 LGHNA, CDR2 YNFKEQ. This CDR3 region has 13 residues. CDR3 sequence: CASSQGGGYGYTF. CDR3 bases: TGTGCCAGCAGCCAAGGGGGAGGGTACGGCTACACCTTC.

In DNA, the CDR3 is TGTGCCAGCAGCGTAGCTTTCGGCGGGGGGGCCGAAGATACGCAGTATTTT. This gives the protein CASSVAFGGGAEDTQYF. This chain joins TRBV9 and TRBJ2-3; 9 nucleotides agree with TRBD2. Germline CDR1 is SGDLS and CDR2 is YYNGEE. There are 17 residues in the CDR3. V dropped 0 bases and J dropped 5; count of bases not matched to a gene: 10.

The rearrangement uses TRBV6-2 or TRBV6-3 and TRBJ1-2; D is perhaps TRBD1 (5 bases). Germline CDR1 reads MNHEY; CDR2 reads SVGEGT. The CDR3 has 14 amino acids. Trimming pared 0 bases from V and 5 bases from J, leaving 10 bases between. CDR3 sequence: CASSYSRVGYGYTF. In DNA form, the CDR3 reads TGTGCCAGCAGTTACTCCAGGGTAGGGTATGGCTACACCTTC.

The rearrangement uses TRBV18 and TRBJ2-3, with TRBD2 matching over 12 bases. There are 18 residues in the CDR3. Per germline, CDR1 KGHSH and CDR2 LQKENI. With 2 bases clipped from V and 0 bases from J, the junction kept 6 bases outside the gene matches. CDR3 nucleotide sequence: TGTGCCAGCTCACCAATGACTAGCGGGGGCACTAGCACAGATACGCAGTATTTT. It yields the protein CASSPMTSGGTSTDTQYF.

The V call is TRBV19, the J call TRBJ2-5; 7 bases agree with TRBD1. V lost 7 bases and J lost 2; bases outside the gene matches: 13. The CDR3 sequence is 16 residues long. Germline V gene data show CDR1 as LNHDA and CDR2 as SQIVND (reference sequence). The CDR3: CASTRQGSAEQETQYF. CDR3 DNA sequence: TGTGCCAGTACCCGACAGGGATCCGCTGAACAAGAGACCCAGTACTTC.

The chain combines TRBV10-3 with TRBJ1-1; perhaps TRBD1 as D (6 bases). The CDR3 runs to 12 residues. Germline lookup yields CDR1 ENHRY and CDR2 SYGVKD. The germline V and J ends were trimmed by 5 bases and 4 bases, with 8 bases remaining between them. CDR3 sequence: CAISTGSTEAFF. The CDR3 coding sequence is TGTGCCATCAGTACAGGGTCCACTGAAGCTTTCTTT.

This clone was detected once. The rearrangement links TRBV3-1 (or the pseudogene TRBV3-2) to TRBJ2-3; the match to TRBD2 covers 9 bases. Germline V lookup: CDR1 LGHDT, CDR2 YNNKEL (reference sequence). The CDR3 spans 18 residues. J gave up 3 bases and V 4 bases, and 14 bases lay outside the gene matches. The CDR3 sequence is CASSLTLQAGGLTDTQYF. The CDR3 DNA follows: TGTGCCAGCAGCCTCACGCTTCAAGCGGGGGGTTTGACAGATACGCAGTATTTT.

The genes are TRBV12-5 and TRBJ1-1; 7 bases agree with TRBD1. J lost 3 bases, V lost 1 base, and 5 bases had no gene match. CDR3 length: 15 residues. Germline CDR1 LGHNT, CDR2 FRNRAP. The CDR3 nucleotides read TGTGCTAGTGGTTTGGGACAGGGTCTCCACACTGAAGCTTTCTTT. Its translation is CASGLGQGLHTEAFF.

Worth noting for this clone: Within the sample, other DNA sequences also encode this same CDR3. This CDR3 reads CASSPGGNYGYTF. The CDR3, as DNA: TGTGCCAGCTCACCCGGCGGTAACTATGGCTACACCTTC. V is TRBV18 and J is TRBJ1-2; no clear D. The CDR3 covers 13 residues. The germline gives CDR1 KGHSH, CDR2 LQKENI. Trimming took off 3 bases at V and 1 base at J, with 6 bases between the two ends.